This paragraph reports one T cell receptor beta chain. Antigen: not known. This sample is drawn from a study of cytomegalovirus exposure and HLA in healthy donors. The germline CDR1 and CDR2 sequences are MNHEY and SMNVEV (reference sequence). The CDR3 contains 14 residues. V was pared by 1 base and J by 3 bases, with 9 bases between. The PCR was carried out with 60 Vbeta primers and 13 Jbeta primers. Generated by immunoSEQ multiplex PCR, the TCRdb table keeps only in-frame clones and is missing some. The table records some 150,000 clones, around 87% of them present only once. Study outcomes and limitations: Based on reports, TCR beta sequences accurately predicted HLA-A and HLA-B alleles for most subjects. It was reportedly the case that the classifier diagnosed cytomegalovirus status with high specificity and sensitivity. CMV antigen specificity was confirmed in vitro for three CMV-associated chains.

The sample consisted of PBMCs. This TCR was sampled from a woman in her thirties in good health and CMV-seronegative. The rearrangement links TRBV27 to TRBJ2-5; D is undetermined. The CDR3, as DNA: TGTGCCAGCAGTTTATGGGCTAAAAAAGAGACCCAGTACTTC. Encoded protein: CASSLWAKKETQYF.